The clone carrying this T cell receptor (beta chain) was seen only a few times. Its antigen is as yet unknown. Sample time point: newly diagnosed GD, antithyroid drugs for less than 3 months. There was RNA extracted from PBMCs, and the TCR library was made from it. The data belong to a study of regulatory T cells in long-lasting Graves disease. Overall study results and limits: Fewer public clonotypes were shared by new patients (966) than by persistent patients (roughly 2,600).

According to the study, TCR beta libraries were built with iRepertoire HTBI primers and CDR3-region Arm-PCR. Original analysis: Taken together, the samples had 60 to 80 TRBV and 13 to 15 TRBJ segments identified. TCRdb redid the calling of the multiplex PCR reads with MiXCR, one entry per CDR3 protein. What appears here as the V and J calls and clone size reflects TCRdb's work, not the paper's. The sample has roughly 560,000 distinct CDR3 sequences; 15% to 20% are singletons. The trim removed 8 bases at V and 5 bases at J, leaving 5 bases unmatched. This CDR3 has 12 amino acids. Germline V CDR1 and CDR2: MNHNS, SASEGT. The data also belong to a second study, concerning T cells in Graves' hyperthyroidism and ophthalmopathy.

The source material was peripheral blood mononuclear cells (PBMCs), sampled at new diagnosis, from a patient treated with antithyroid drugs. The receptor was derived from a woman aged 40 to 65 with Graves disease. This chain joins TRBV6-1 and TRBJ2-5; 7 nucleotides line up with TRBD2. The CDR3 bases are TGTGCCAGCGGACTAGGATTGGAGACCCAGTACTTC. It specifies CASGLGLETQYF.